One sample yielded the 27 T cell receptor beta chains listed below, sequenced in a study of OX40 agonist ivuxolimab in advanced cancers. Sequencing was performed with immunoSEQ multiplex PCR; in TCRdb, only in-frame clones are kept and a portion is missing. Among roughly 34,000 clones, 84% were seen once, and the ten largest hold roughly an eighth. The specimen was CD4+ or CD8+ T cells sorted from blood, collected in a trial of the OX40 agonist ivuxolimab. The receptor source for this set is an adult with an advanced solid tumor such as melanoma, head and neck, liver or kidney cancer.

The chain carries TRBV6-1 and TRBJ1-2, with TRBD1 as a possible D gene (5 bases). There are 17 residues in the CDR3. CDR1 is MNHNS and CDR2 is SASEGT in the germline V gene. V lost 0 bases to trimming and J lost 4 bases, with 18 bases between them. The CDR3 protein is CASSEAHFMGLSYGYTF. The CDR3 DNA follows: TGTGCCAGCAGTGAAGCTCATTTCATGGGACTGTCCTATGGCTACACCTTC.

The chain couples TRBV6-5 to TRBJ1-1; the D gene is possibly TRBD1 (6 bases). The CDR3 length is 16 residues. V was shortened by 4 bases and J by 0 bases, with 15 bases between the two germline ends. Looked up from germline, CDR1 is MNHEY and CDR2 is SVGAGI. The CDR3 nucleotides read TGTGCCAGCAGTTGGGGGGCCGACTTTATGAACACTGAAGCTTTCTTT. It codes for CASSWGADFMNTEAFF.

Details on this clone: The junction does not match germline at one end; this may be a read error. V is TRBV6-6 and J is TRBJ1-2; a possible D gene is TRBD1 (5 bases). The CDR3 is 11 residues long. Per the germline V gene, CDR1 is MNHNY and CDR2 is SVGAGI (reference sequence). The CDR3 nucleotides read TGTACCAGTGACTCGGGGGGGTTTCCCACCTTC. It translates to CTSDSGGFPTF.

CDR3 sequence: CASSSDFLDTQYF. CDR3 bases: TGTGCCAGCAGCTCCGATTTTTTAGATACGCAGTATTTT. The gene calls are TRBV7-9 and TRBJ2-3; no definite D call. V lost 4 bases and J 5 bases, leaving 10 bases between the germline ends. Germline V gene lookup returns CDR1 SEHNR and CDR2 FQNEAQ (reference sequence). The CDR3 is made up of 13 amino acids.

CDR3 coding DNA: TGCGCCAGCAGCTCTGCAGGACCTTACGAGCAGTACTTC. Amino acid sequence: CASSSAGPYEQYF. The chain employs TRBV5-1 and TRBJ2-7, with D hard to call. Per the germline V gene, CDR1 is SGHRS and CDR2 is YFSETQ. The CDR3 is made up of 13 amino acids. V lost 3 bases and J lost 4, with 11 bases in between.

The CDR3 nucleotides are TGCGCCAGCAGCCAAGTATGGGGGGTGACGAATTCACCCCTCCACTTT. It encodes CASSQVWGVTNSPLHF. The V gene is TRBV4-3, the J gene TRBJ1-6; D perhaps matches TRBD1 (5 bases). This CDR3 is 16 amino acids long. Trimming took off 1 base at V and 7 bases at J, with 14 bases between the two ends. Germline assignment: CDR1 LGHNA and CDR2 YSLEER.

This chain joins TRBV28 and TRBJ2-5, with unresolved D. Per the germline V gene, CDR1 is MDHEN and CDR2 is SYDVKM. The CDR3 sequence is 15 residues long. V lost 3 bases and J 1 base, leaving 12 bases between the germline ends. The CDR3 nucleotides are TGTGCCAGCAGTTTCACCCCCGGATTCCAAGAGACCCAGTACTTC. As protein: CASSFTPGFQETQYF.

V is TRBV10-3 and J is TRBJ2-1; 13 positions agree with TRBD2. V gave up 10 bases and J gave up 10 bases; unmatched junction bases: 4. Per the germline V gene, CDR1 is ENHRY and CDR2 is SYGVKD. The length of the CDR3 is 12 residues. DNA for the CDR3: TGTGCCACCGGGACTAGCGGGAACGAGCAGTTCTTC. Translating gives CATGTSGNEQFF.

CDR3 DNA: TGTGCCAGCAGCTTTACTAGCGGGGATGAGGTGGCGCAGTATTTT. Translated, it gives CASSFTSGDEVAQYF. The V and J genes are TRBV13 and TRBJ2-3, with 10 positions matching TRBD2. Germline CDR1 reads PRHDT; CDR2 reads FYEKMQ (reference sequence). The CDR3 consists of 15 residues. V trimming: 3 bases; J trimming: 10 bases; junction bases outside the gene matches: 10.

CDR3 DNA: TGTGCCAGCAGCTTGCAAAGTAAACATGAGCAGTTCTTC. This translates into CASSLQSKHEQFF. V and J are TRBV5-6 and TRBJ2-1; no firm D call. The germline V gene encodes CDR1 SGHDT and CDR2 YYEEEE. The CDR3 is made up of 13 amino acids. V was trimmed by 1 base and J by 8 bases, leaving 10 bases between them.

V usage is TRBV6-4 and J usage is TRBJ2-2, with D uncertain. Germline assignment: CDR1 MRHNA and CDR2 SNTAGT. CDR3 length: 13 residues. Between the trimmed V and J ends, which lost 4 bases and 1 base, there was a span of 4 bases. The CDR3 coding sequence is TGTGCCAGCAGTGTGGAGAACACCGGGGAGCTGTTTTTT. Protein sequence: CASSVENTGELFF.

V usage is TRBV19 and J usage is TRBJ1-2; D remains unclear. Germline V gene data show CDR1 as LNHDA and CDR2 as SQIVND (reference sequence). The CDR3 covers 15 residues. Trimming took 0 bases from V and 7 from J, leaving 15 bases between them. This CDR3 is CASSIDPRGLSGYTF. The CDR3 bases are TGTGCCAGTAGTATAGATCCTCGCGGGTTGAGTGGCTACACCTTC.

V gene TRBV9 combines with J gene TRBJ2-1; D possibly corresponds to TRBD2 (5 bases). CDR1 and CDR2 (germline): SGDLS, YYNGEE. CDR3 length: 13 amino acids. Trimming stripped 0 bases from V and 6 bases from J, with 7 bases between. CDR3 in DNA: TGTGCCAGCAGCGTAGGAGGGAGCAATGAGCAGTTCTTC. This gives the protein CASSVGGSNEQFF. The whole variable domain, remainder taken from reference TRBV9 and TRBJ2-1, is DSGVTQTPKHLITATGQRVTLRCSPRSGDLSVYWYQQSLDQGLQFLIQYYNGEERAKGNILERFSAQQFPDLHSELNLSSLELGDSALYFCASSVGGSNEQFFGPGTRLTVL.

This clone was seen many times. This CDR3 reads CASSVNSNEQFF. For the CDR3, the DNA is TGTGCCAGCAGTGTAAATTCCAATGAGCAGTTCTTC. The V gene is TRBV28, the J gene TRBJ2-1; D unclear. The CDR3 covers 12 residues. CDR1 is MDHEN and CDR2 is SYDVKM in the germline V gene. Trimming left V 5 bases short and J 6 bases short, with 8 bases between.

The CDR3 spells CASSYWEGANYGYTF. DNA of the CDR3: TGTGCCAGCAGTTACTGGGAGGGAGCTAACTATGGCTACACCTTC. J is TRBJ1-2 and V is TRBV6-5; D call uncertain. Trimming took off 1 base at V and 0 bases at J, with 9 bases between the two ends. This CDR3 region has 15 residues. Germline V lookup: CDR1 MNHEY, CDR2 SVGAGI.

The rearrangement uses TRBV5-6 and TRBJ1-5; no reliable D call. The V gene's germline CDR1 is SGHDT and CDR2 YYEEEE. This CDR3 is 12 amino acids long. With 1 base removed from V and 3 bases from J, the gap between germline ends came to 2 bases. CDR3 in amino acids: CASSLNNQPQHF. The CDR3 nucleotides read TGTGCCAGCAGCTTGAACAATCAGCCCCAGCATTTT.

V is TRBV5-8 and J is TRBJ2-1; 8 bases agree with TRBD1. J was trimmed by 3 bases and V by 0 bases; bases with no gene match: 2. Germline V CDR1 and CDR2: SGHTS, YDEGEE. The CDR3 is made up of 15 amino acids. CDR3 region: CASSLETGDYNEQFF. The CDR3 DNA follows: TGTGCCAGCAGCTTGGAGACAGGGGACTACAATGAGCAGTTCTTC.

This clone was recorded once. The chain combines TRBV6-5 with TRBJ2-2; tentative D call: TRBD2 (6 bases). The V gene lost 6 bases and the J gene lost 6 bases, with 14 bases spanning the gap. This CDR3 has 14 residues. CDR1 and CDR2 from the germline V gene are MNHEY and SVGAGI. DNA of the CDR3: TGTGCCAGCAGCCCCGGGACTCTGGCCGGGGAGCTGTTTTTT. As protein: CASSPGTLAGELFF.

This chain uses TRBV7-8 with TRBJ2-5; D gene unclear. V was cut by 0 bases and J by 1 base, with 6 bases left in between. The CDR3 loop spans 14 amino acids. Germline V lookup: CDR1 SGHVS, CDR2 FQNEAQ. The CDR3 loop reads CASSLAGFQETQYF. For the CDR3, the DNA is TGTGCCAGCAGCTTAGCTGGGTTCCAAGAGACCCAGTACTTC.

The rearrangement joins TRBV30 to TRBJ2-3; maybe TRBD1 (6 bases). CDR3 size: 14 residues. With 0 bases removed from V and 4 bases from J, the gap between germline ends came to 11 bases. Germline-derived CDR1 and CDR2 are GTSNPN and SVGIG (reference sequence). CDR3 in amino acids: CAWSVQGWADTQYF. CDR3 coding DNA: TGTGCCTGGAGTGTACAGGGTTGGGCAGATACGCAGTATTTT.

This chain links TRBV7-9 with TRBJ2-5; a possible D gene is TRBD1 (5 bases). In germline, CDR1 is SEHNR, CDR2 FQNEAQ (reference sequence). This CDR3 region has 15 residues. The V gene lost 0 bases and the J gene lost 2 bases, with 10 bases spanning the gap. The CDR3 nucleotides are TGTGCCAGCAGCTTAGCAGGGGCCGGGCAAGAGACCCAGTACTTC. Translation gives CASSLAGAGQETQYF.

The gene calls are TRBV7-9 and TRBJ2-1, with D tentatively TRBD2 (5 bases). CDR1 is SEHNR, CDR2 FQNEAQ, per germline (reference sequence). The CDR3 totals 13 residues. V was cut by 4 bases and J by 9 bases, with 13 bases left in between. The CDR3 DNA sequence: TGTGCCAGCAGCTCGGTTATCGAGGGTGAGCAGTTCTTC. This gives the protein CASSSVIEGEQFF.

The V gene is TRBV7-2, the J gene TRBJ2-3; no clear D gene. The CDR3 covers 16 residues. In germline, CDR1 is SGHTA, CDR2 FQGNSA. Trimming took 1 base from V and 0 from J, leaving 11 bases between them. The CDR3, as DNA: TGTGCCAGCAGCTTAGAAAGGCAGTCTAGCACAGATACGCAGTATTTT. Its protein is CASSLERQSSTDTQYF.

The CDR3: CATLTGTSANEQFF. CDR3 bases: TGTGCCACCCTTACCGGGACTAGCGCAAATGAGCAGTTCTTC. The rearrangement joins TRBV2 to TRBJ2-1, with 10 bases lining up with TRBD2. The CDR3 consists of 14 residues. V gave up 10 bases and J gave up 7 bases; unmatched junction bases: 10. Germline V gene data show CDR1 as SNHLY and CDR2 as FYNNEI.

This clone was seen a single time. This chain links TRBV5-1 with TRBJ2-7; D not certain. The CDR3 totals 14 residues. The germline V and J ends were trimmed by 3 bases and 2 bases, with 12 bases remaining between them. The germline V gene encodes CDR1 SGHRS and CDR2 YFSETQ. CDR3 amino acids: CASSWVQSTYEQYF. For the CDR3, the DNA is TGCGCCAGCAGCTGGGTCCAGAGTACCTACGAGCAGTACTTC.

The rearrangement uses TRBV6-5 and TRBJ2-1, with TRBD2 identical over 11 bases. Germline-derived CDR1 and CDR2 are MNHEY and SVGAGI. V was clipped by 6 bases and J by 4 bases; unmatched bases: 5. The CDR3 contains 15 residues. The CDR3 DNA reads TGTGCCAGCAGCGAAAGACTAGCGGGGTACAATGAGCAGTTCTTC. Protein sequence: CASSERLAGYNEQFF.

The chain is built from TRBV5-4 and TRBJ2-6; D may be TRBD1 (6 bases). Trimming stripped 6 bases from V and 0 bases from J, with 19 bases between. This CDR3 has 18 amino acids. CDR1 is SGHNT and CDR2 is YYREEE in the germline V gene (reference sequence). The CDR3 DNA is TGTGCCAGCATCTCTCTGGGGGACAACATCTCTGGGGCCAACGTCCTGACTTTC. Amino acid sequence: CASISLGDNISGANVLTF.